This is a list of T cell receptor beta chains from one sample in a study of breast tumors, draining lymph nodes, adjacent tissues. TCRdb re-derived calls from the multiplex PCR reads in MiXCR, one entry per CDR3 protein. Found here are about 89,000 distinct CDR3 sequences, approximately 28% of them singletons; the top ten hold over 7.5%. Sequencing was carried out using axillary lymph node tissue. The receptors derive from a female donor with breast cancer. Some clones in this sample may be carry-over from other donors' samples. The CDR3 runs from the conserved cysteine through the conserved F or W. Fields, in order: D gene, clone size, J gene, V gene, CDR3 DNA, CDR3 protein. The D gene is left open where the match is weak. A clone size is listed for some rows: how often the clone was seen (once, few, many), or a class if it is expanded.

D: .; size: .; J: TRBJ1-2; V: TRBV29-1; DNA: TGCAGCGTTAGAGGACAGACGCAGTCTAACTATGGCTACACCTTC; CDR3: CSVRGQTQSNYGYTF
D: .; size: .; J: TRBJ1-3; V: TRBV6-1; DNA: TGTGCCAGCAGTCAAGGGTTGGGGACGGCGAGCTCTGGAGACACCATATATTTT; CDR3: CASSQGLGTASSGDTIYF
D: .; size: many; J: TRBJ1-2; V: TRBV4-3; DNA: TGCGCCAGCAGCCAAGATGAAGGCTCAGGGGCCTATGGCTACACCTTC; CDR3: CASSQDEGSGAYGYTF
D: TRBD1; size: .; J: TRBJ1-1; V: TRBV5-1; DNA: TGCGCCAGCAGCTTCCGGGACAGGGGGACTGTGAACACTGAAGCTTTCTTT; CDR3: CASSFRDRGTVNTEAFF
D: .; size: .; J: TRBJ2-7; V: TRBV6-5; DNA: TGTGCCAGCAGTCATCAAGCGGGCGAGCAGTACTTC; CDR3: CASSHQAGEQYF
D: .; size: .; J: TRBJ2-1; V: TRBV29-1; DNA: TGCAGCTCTGGGGAGTCCTACAATGAGCAGTTCTTC; CDR3: CSSGESYNEQFF
D: .; size: many; J: TRBJ1-1; V: TRBV2; DNA: TGTGCCAGCGGGTTGGAAACTGAAGCTTTCTTT; CDR3: CASGLETEAFF
D: TRBD2; size: many; J: TRBJ2-7; V: TRBV5-6; DNA: TGTGCCAGCAGCCTAGGACTAGCGGGAGTCGACTACGAGCAGTACTTC; CDR3: CASSLGLAGVDYEQYF
D: .; size: many; J: TRBJ2-6; V: TRBV12-3/TRBV12-4; DNA: TGTGCCAGCAGTTCCCCCGTCCTTACAGACTCTGGGGCCAACGTCCTGACTTTC; CDR3: CASSSPVLTDSGANVLTF
D: .; size: .; J: TRBJ2-3; V: TRBV10-2; DNA: TGCGCCAGCAGTGAAAGAGCGAACACAGATACGCAGTATTTT; CDR3: CASSERANTDTQYF
D: TRBD2; size: .; J: TRBJ2-3; V: TRBV14; DNA: TGTGCCAGCAGCCAGTGGCTAGCGGGACTCGAAACAGATACGCAGTATTTT; CDR3: CASSQWLAGLETDTQYF
D: TRBD2; size: many; J: TRBJ2-3; V: TRBV7-3; DNA: TGTGCCAGCAGCTCGGGACTAGCGGACACAGATACGCAGTATTTT; CDR3: CASSSGLADTDTQYF
D: .; size: many; J: TRBJ1-2; V: TRBV27; DNA: TGTGCCAGCAGTTTATCCGGGGGCGTCCCGGGCTACACCTTC; CDR3: CASSLSGGVPGYTF
D: TRBD1; size: many; J: TRBJ2-1; V: TRBV20-1; DNA: TGCAGTGCCTCTAGTATTCGGACAGGGGTAATTGAGCAGTTCTTC; CDR3: CSASSIRTGVIEQFF
D: .; size: many; J: TRBJ1-6; V: TRBV29-1; DNA: TGCAGCGTTGAGCCGCTTGAGCAGGGGAGGCATTCACCCCTCCACTTT; CDR3: CSVEPLEQGRHSPLHF
D: TRBD2; size: few; J: TRBJ2-3; V: TRBV20-1; DNA: TGCAGTGCTAGTTCCGGGACTAGCGGTACCACAGATACGCAGTATTTT; CDR3: CSASSGTSGTTDTQYF
D: TRBD1; size: many; J: TRBJ2-2; V: TRBV19; DNA: TGTGCCAGTAGTACTGTACACAGGGGGCACGGGGAGCTGTTTTTT; CDR3: CASSTVHRGHGELFF
D: .; size: many; J: TRBJ2-5; V: TRBV20-1; DNA: TGCAGTGCGGGGCCTCTTCGGGGGGAGACCCAGTACTTC; CDR3: CSAGPLRGETQYF
D: TRBD2; size: many; J: TRBJ2-3; V: TRBV19; DNA: TGTGCCAGTAGTATGTTTAGCGGGAGAACAGATACGCAGTATTTT; CDR3: CASSMFSGRTDTQYF
D: .; size: many; J: TRBJ1-4; V: TRBV19; DNA: TGTGCCAGTAGTCTTCGGGGAAAGCTGTTTTTT; CDR3: CASSLRGKLFF
D: TRBD1; size: .; J: TRBJ2-3; V: TRBV6-4; DNA: TGTGCCAGCAGTGACGGGACAGGGGGCACAGATACGCAGTATTTT; CDR3: CASSDGTGGTDTQYF
D: TRBD1; size: few; J: TRBJ2-7; V: TRBV5-8; DNA: TGTGCCAGCAGACAGGACAGGGCGTCCTACGAGCAGTACTTC; CDR3: CASRQDRASYEQYF
D: TRBD2; size: many; J: TRBJ2-1; V: TRBV9; DNA: TGTGCCAGCACCGGGACTAGCGACTACAATGAGCAGTTCTTC; CDR3: CASTGTSDYNEQFF
D: .; size: .; J: TRBJ1-4; V: TRBV4-2; DNA: TGTGCCAGCAGCCAGGGAACGGGCGGCCGTGATGAAAAACTGTTCTTT; CDR3: CASSQGTGGRDEKLFF
D: .; size: .; J: TRBJ1-2; V: TRBV29-1; DNA: TGCAGCGCCGCATCCTCATATGGCTACACCTTC; CDR3: CSAASSYGYTF
D: TRBD2; size: once; J: TRBJ2-7; V: TRBV13; DNA: TGTGCCAGCAGTCTGCCGGGCGGGAGAGTCCCCTACGAGCAGTACTTC; CDR3: CASSLPGGRVPYEQYF
D: TRBD1; size: many; J: TRBJ2-2; V: TRBV19; DNA: TGTGCCAGTAGTATAGGGGGGACAGATCCCGGGGAGCTGTTTTTT; CDR3: CASSIGGTDPGELFF
D: TRBD2; size: many; J: TRBJ2-1; V: TRBV7-2; DNA: TGTGCCAGCGCCCTTAGTTTGCTAGCGGATAATGAGCAGTTCTTC; CDR3: CASALSLLADNEQFF
D: TRBD1; size: many; J: TRBJ1-4; V: TRBV27; DNA: TGTGCCAGCAGTTTATTGTCGCCTGCATTGACAGGGGGCGCGGAAAAACTGTTTTTT; CDR3: CASSLLSPALTGGAEKLFF
D: TRBD2; size: few; J: TRBJ2-1; V: TRBV28; DNA: TGTGCCAGCGCGACTAGCGGGAGGGTTAATGAGCAGTTCTTC; CDR3: CASATSGRVNEQFF
D: .; size: many; J: TRBJ1-2; V: TRBV7-2; DNA: TGTGCCAGCAGCTTTGGACAGACCGAGAGTGGCTACACCTTC; CDR3: CASSFGQTESGYTF
D: .; size: few; J: TRBJ1-1; V: TRBV29-1; DNA: TGCAGCGTTGAACAGGGATGGGACACTGAAGCTTTCTTT; CDR3: CSVEQGWDTEAFF
D: .; size: many; J: TRBJ2-7; V: TRBV2; DNA: TGTGCCAGCAGCGAATCCCCAGGGAGGTGGGAGCAGTACTTC; CDR3: CASSESPGRWEQYF
D: TRBD2; size: many; J: TRBJ2-7; V: TRBV7-6; DNA: TGTGCCAGCAGCTCCACACTAGCGGGGGGCTCCTACGAGCAGTACTTC; CDR3: CASSSTLAGGSYEQYF
D: .; size: many; J: TRBJ1-6; V: TRBV5-1; DNA: TGCGCCAGCAGCCCGGACTATAATTCACCCCTCCACTTT; CDR3: CASSPDYNSPLHF
D: TRBD1; size: few; J: TRBJ2-5; V: TRBV10-3; DNA: TGTGCCATCAGTGAGTCCCAACAGGGGGCAGAGACCCAGTACTTC; CDR3: CAISESQQGAETQYF
D: .; size: many; J: TRBJ2-1; V: TRBV7-9; DNA: TGTGCCAGCGGCTTAGTCGGACAGTACAATGAGCAGTTCTTC; CDR3: CASGLVGQYNEQFF
D: .; size: many; J: TRBJ2-1; V: TRBV7-2; DNA: TGTGCCAGCAGCTTAGGGTGGGATGAGCAGTTCTTC; CDR3: CASSLGWDEQFF
D: .; size: many; J: TRBJ2-1; V: TRBV7-8; DNA: TGTGCCAGCAGCTTACAGGGGCCCTCCTACAATGAGCAGTTCTTC; CDR3: CASSLQGPSYNEQFF
D: .; size: many; J: TRBJ2-2; V: TRBV7-2; DNA: TGTGCCAGCAGCCGAGGAGGGCTGACCGGGGAGCTGTTTTTT; CDR3: CASSRGGLTGELFF
D: .; size: .; J: TRBJ2-5; V: TRBV2; DNA: TGTGCCGGCAACCTAAGGGGCGGCGAGGAGACCCAGTACTTC; CDR3: CAGNLRGGEETQYF
D: .; size: many; J: TRBJ2-7; V: TRBV19; DNA: TGTGCCAGTGGTATGAGGGACCGAGAGGGCGAGCAGTACTTC; CDR3: CASGMRDREGEQYF
D: .; size: many; J: TRBJ2-7; V: TRBV20-1; DNA: TGCAGTGCTACCCGCGGACCGAGCTCCTACGAGCAGTACTTC; CDR3: CSATRGPSSYEQYF
D: TRBD1; size: many; J: TRBJ2-7; V: TRBV9; DNA: TGTGCCAGCAGCGTTTCGGGACAGGGGTCATACGAGCAGTACTTC; CDR3: CASSVSGQGSYEQYF
D: .; size: many; J: TRBJ2-5; V: TRBV15; DNA: TGTGCCACCAGCAACTACAAAGGGGGGAAAGGCGTACGAGAGACCCAGTACTTC; CDR3: CATSNYKGGKGVRETQYF
D: .; size: once; J: TRBJ1-5; V: TRBV19; DNA: TGTGCCAGTAGCAGCGACCGACAGCGCAATCAGCCCCAGCATTTT; CDR3: CASSSDRQRNQPQHF
D: TRBD2; size: many; J: TRBJ2-7; V: TRBV20-1; DNA: TGCAGTGCTAGGTTCCCTCGCGGGAGGTACGAGCAGTACTTC; CDR3: CSARFPRGRYEQYF
D: .; size: .; J: TRBJ1-3; V: TRBV10-1; DNA: TGCGCCAGCGGTGAGTCACTCACAGGAAATACTGGAAACGCCATATATTTT; CDR3: CASGESLTGNTGNAIYF
D: .; size: many; J: TRBJ2-6; V: TRBV18; DNA: TGTGCCAGCTCGCAAACCGGGTTAAGTTTCTCTGGGGCCAACGTCCTGACTTTC; CDR3: CASSQTGLSFSGANVLTF
D: TRBD2; size: many; J: TRBJ2-7; V: TRBV7-2; DNA: TGTGCCAGCAGCTTTCTAGCGGGAGACTCCTACGAGCAGTACTTC; CDR3: CASSFLAGDSYEQYF
D: .; size: many; J: TRBJ1-2; V: TRBV6-5; DNA: TGTGCCAGCAGTCACTCGATGGAGGCCGAGGGCTACACCTTC; CDR3: CASSHSMEAEGYTF
D: .; size: many; J: TRBJ1-5; V: TRBV27; DNA: TGTGCCAGCAGTGGGGGCTTGATGAGGCCCCAGCATTTT; CDR3: CASSGGLMRPQHF
D: TRBD2; size: many; J: TRBJ2-3; V: TRBV29-1; DNA: TGCAGCGTTGAAGGGACTAGCGGGCCTTTCACAGATACGCAGTATTTT; CDR3: CSVEGTSGPFTDTQYF
D: .; size: .; J: TRBJ2-4; V: TRBV10-3; DNA: TGTGCCATCAGCTGGACAGAAGATTGGGACGAAAACATTCAGTACTTC; CDR3: CAISWTEDWDENIQYF
D: TRBD1; size: many; J: TRBJ2-5; V: TRBV12-3/TRBV12-4; DNA: TGTGCCAGCAGTTCAGGGGGCGGTGAGACCCAGTACTTC; CDR3: CASSSGGGETQYF
D: TRBD2; size: many; J: TRBJ2-5; V: TRBV12-3/TRBV12-4; DNA: TGTGCCAGCAGTCGGGGAGGGGCGAGGTGGCAAGAGACCCAGTACTTC; CDR3: CASSRGGARWQETQYF
D: TRBD2; size: .; J: TRBJ2-1; V: TRBV18; DNA: TGTGCCAGCTCACCACAGGGACTAGCGGGAGGTTTCAATGAGCAGTTCTTC; CDR3: CASSPQGLAGGFNEQFF
D: .; size: many; J: TRBJ2-1; V: TRBV7-3; DNA: TGTGCCAGCAGCTTAAATGATGGGACAACAAACAATGAGCAGTTCTTC; CDR3: CASSLNDGTTNNEQFF
D: .; size: .; J: TRBJ2-6; V: TRBV2; DNA: TGTGCCAGCAGTGAGTCCACCCGCTCCAACGTCCTGACTTTC; CDR3: CASSESTRSNVLTF
D: .; size: many; J: TRBJ2-5; V: TRBV12-3/TRBV12-4; DNA: TGTGCCAGCAGTCGCGTTGGGCCGAGCCAAGAGACCCAGTACTTC; CDR3: CASSRVGPSQETQYF